These T cell receptor beta chains were read from a single sample in a study of blood T cell repertoires in COVID-19. Profiling relied on immunoSEQ multiplex PCR, and the TCRdb table lists in-frame clones only, not all of them. This table holds more than 80,000 clones, over 70% found once. Sample: peripheral blood. These receptors were collected from a man older than 75 with acute or convalescent COVID-19. The CDR3 runs from the conserved cysteine through the conserved F or W. The D gene is left open where the match is weak. Some rows have no size entry. The others give once, few or many, or a class for an expanded clone.

D	length	size	V	J	DNA	CDR3
TRBD2	19	NA	TRBV10-3	TRBJ2-1	TGTGCCATCAGCGGCGGGTCTAGCGGGGGGGCCATCAATGAGAATGAGCAGTTCTTC	CAISGGSSGGAINENEQFF
NA	13	NA	TRBV15	TRBJ1-5	TGTGCCACCAGCTTAGGGGGCAATCAGCCCCAGCATTTT	CATSLGGNQPQHF
TRBD1	16	NA	TRBV6-1	TRBJ2-3	TGTGCCAGCAGTGCAAGACAGGGGGTTGGCACAGATACGCAGTATTTT	CASSARQGVGTDTQYF
NA	14	NA	TRBV27	TRBJ1-1	TGTGCCAGCAGCGCCGACAGACAGAACACTGAAGCTTTCTTT	CASSADRQNTEAFF
NA	14	once	TRBV2	TRBJ1-5	TGTGCCAGTACCCTTGGGGGGGCGGGTCAGCCCCAGCATTTT	CASTLGGAGQPQHF
TRBD1	14	NA	TRBV6-5	TRBJ2-3	TGTGCCAGCAGTTCCCCGGGACAGGGCCATACGCAGTATTTT	CASSSPGQGHTQYF
TRBD1	15	NA	TRBV30	TRBJ2-5	TGTGCCTGGAGTTCTCGGACAGGGGTGGGAGAGACCCAGTACTTC	CAWSSRTGVGETQYF
TRBD2	15	NA	TRBV3-1/TRBV3-2	TRBJ2-7	TGTGCCAGCAGCCTTCGACTAGCGGGTGCCTACGAGCAGTACTTC	CASSLRLAGAYEQYF
TRBD1	21	NA	TRBV5-1	TRBJ2-6	TGCGCCAGCAGCCGAAGGAGGACAGGGAATGAGAGAGCCTCTGGGGCCAACGTCCTGACTTTC	CASSRRRTGNERASGANVLTF
NA	12	NA	TRBV30	TRBJ2-7	TGTGCCTGGAGAGGGGCGGTCTACGAGCAGTACTTC	CAWRGAVYEQYF
NA	13	NA	TRBV3-1/TRBV3-2	TRBJ1-1	TGTGCCAGCAGCCCTGCTACAGGGTTTGAAGCTTTCTTT	CASSPATGFEAFF
NA	15	NA	TRBV19	TRBJ2-2	TGTGCCAGTCTCGAGACTACCATGAACACCGGGGAGCTGTTTTTT	CASLETTMNTGELFF
TRBD1	15	once	TRBV18	TRBJ1-2	TGTGCCAGCTCACCGACAGGGGAGCTTAACTATGGCTACACCTTC	CASSPTGELNYGYTF
TRBD2	14	NA	TRBV6-5	TRBJ2-7	TGTGCCACGAATCCCGGGACTAGCATCTACGAGCAGTACTTC	CATNPGTSIYEQYF
NA	16	NA	TRBV28	TRBJ1-1	TGTGCCAGCAGTCCCCCTTGGAGCAGTATGAACACTGAAGCTTTCTTT	CASSPPWSSMNTEAFF
NA	15	NA	TRBV7-9	TRBJ2-2	TGTGCCAGCATCCGTGTCAGTTCGAACACCGGGGAGCTGTTTTTT	CASIRVSSNTGELFF
TRBD1	15	NA	TRBV5-6	TRBJ1-1	TGTGCCAGCAGCTGGACAGGATCCCCCAACACTGAAGCTTTCTTT	CASSWTGSPNTEAFF
NA	17	NA	TRBV12-2	TRBJ2-5	TGTGCAAGTCGCTTAGCCCGGGACAGAAGACACCCCAAGACCCAGTACTTC	CASRLARDRRHPKTQYF
TRBD2	16	NA	TRBV4-3	TRBJ2-1	TGCGCCAGCAGCCAAGAGGGCGGGGGATTGTTGTCGTTGCAGTTCTTC	CASSQEGGGLLSLQFF
TRBD2	17	NA	TRBV7-9	TRBJ2-5	TGTGCCAGCAGCCATGCCGGGACTAGCGGCCCCCGGGAGACCCAGTACTTC	CASSHAGTSGPRETQYF
NA	17	NA	TRBV18	TRBJ2-2	TGTGCCAGCTCACCACCCCCGGGGGAATCGAACACCGGGGAGCTGTTTTTT	CASSPPPGESNTGELFF
TRBD1	16	NA	TRBV5-1	TRBJ2-7	TGCGCCAGCAGCTTGGCTGGGACAGGGTACTCCTACGAGCAGTACTTC	CASSLAGTGYSYEQYF
TRBD1	16	NA	TRBV5-1	TRBJ1-4	TGCGCCAGCAGCTTGGCCCCCACAGGGGTAAATGAAAAACTGTTTTTT	CASSLAPTGVNEKLFF
NA	13	NA	TRBV15	TRBJ1-4	TGTGCCACCAGTGGGGGGGTCGCTGAAAAACTGTTTTTT	CATSGGVAEKLFF
TRBD2	16	NA	TRBV3-1/TRBV3-2	TRBJ2-5	TGTGCCAGCAGCCAAGAGCTAGCGGGGGGCCAAGAGACCCAGTACTTC	CASSQELAGGQETQYF
TRBD1	16	NA	TRBV5-1	TRBJ2-7	TGCGCCAGCAGCCCCGCCCTCGGACAGGGCGCCTACGAGCAGTACTTC	CASSPALGQGAYEQYF
NA	12	NA	TRBV19	TRBJ2-3	TGTGCCAGTAGTAGTCAGGCAGATACGCAGTATTTT	CASSSQADTQYF
TRBD1	14	NA	TRBV6-5	TRBJ1-2	TGTGCCAGCAGCCGGACAGGGGATACCTATGGCTACACCTTC	CASSRTGDTYGYTF
TRBD1	13	once	TRBV10-3	TRBJ1-2	TGTGCCCTAGGGACAGGGAAGGATGGTGGCTACACCTTC	CALGTGKDGGYTF
NA	13	NA	TRBV29-1	TRBJ1-4	TGCAGCGTTGAGGGGAGGGGAGACGAAAAACTGTTTTTT	CSVEGRGDEKLFF
NA	13	NA	TRBV5-1	TRBJ2-3	TGCGCCAGCGGCCCGCTTTCTCCAGATACGCAGTATTTT	CASGPLSPDTQYF
NA	14	NA	TRBV2	TRBJ1-5	TGTGCCAGCACCCAGGGGAAGGGGAATCAGCCCCAGCATTTT	CASTQGKGNQPQHF
NA	15	NA	TRBV7-9	TRBJ1-4	TGTGCCAGCAGCTTAGAAGGAGCAGCGGGTGAAAAACTGTTTTTT	CASSLEGAAGEKLFF
TRBD1	12	NA	TRBV29-1	TRBJ2-7	TGCAGCGTCACCCAGGACAGGGTCGAGCAGTACTTC	CSVTQDRVEQYF
TRBD2	16	NA	TRBV5-4	TRBJ2-7	TGTGCCAGCAGAGTGGGGACTAGCGGAAGTTTCTACGAGCAGTACTTC	CASRVGTSGSFYEQYF
TRBD1	16	NA	TRBV14	TRBJ1-4	TGTGCCAGCAGCCAGGGACCGGGACAGCTCCATGAAAAACTGTTTTTT	CASSQGPGQLHEKLFF
NA	11	NA	TRBV6-5	TRBJ2-7	TGTGCCAGCAGCCCCGGCGGGGAGCAGTACTTC	CASSPGGEQYF
NA	15	once	TRBV5-1	TRBJ1-1	TGCGCCAGCACCTCCGCTACAGGGATAAACACTGAAGCTTTCTTT	CASTSATGINTEAFF
TRBD1	14	NA	TRBV6-5	TRBJ1-2	TGTGCCAGCAGGTCGGGACAGGGGGATGTCGGCTACACCTTC	CASRSGQGDVGYTF
TRBD2	15	NA	TRBV10-2	TRBJ2-5	TGCGCCAGCAGTCTGGGACTAGCGAGGGGTGAGACCCAGTACTTC	CASSLGLARGETQYF
TRBD1	16	NA	TRBV6-1	TRBJ1-2	TGTGCCAGCAGTGAAGGGGGCCGACAGGGATTCTATGGCTACACCTTC	CASSEGGRQGFYGYTF
NA	11	once	TRBV20-1	TRBJ2-7	TGCAGTGCTACGGGGTCCTACGAGCAGTACTTC	CSATGSYEQYF
NA	14	NA	TRBV6-2/TRBV6-3	TRBJ1-2	TGTGCCAGCAGCCCATCAGGACACAGGGAGGGCTACACCTTC	CASSPSGHREGYTF
TRBD2	16	NA	TRBV5-1	TRBJ2-5	TGCGCCAGCAGCCCGATTAGCGGGGGGGCCCAAGAGACCCAGTACTTC	CASSPISGGAQETQYF
TRBD1	19	NA	TRBV7-9	TRBJ1-2	TGTGCCAGCAGCTTCCCGGGGGTGACAGGGGGCGCGGGGAACTATGGCTACACCTTC	CASSFPGVTGGAGNYGYTF
TRBD1	13	few	TRBV24-1	TRBJ2-1	TGTGCCACCAGTGAGGACAGGGTCAATGAGCAGTTCTTC	CATSEDRVNEQFF
TRBD1	15	NA	TRBV11-2	TRBJ1-2	TGTGCCAGCAGATTGGGGCAGGGGGCGCTTCTTGGCTACACCTTC	CASRLGQGALLGYTF
TRBD1	15	once	TRBV14	TRBJ1-2	TGTGCCAGCAGCCAGGCCGCAGGGGGCGCATATGGCTACACCTTC	CASSQAAGGAYGYTF
NA	15	NA	TRBV28	TRBJ1-6	TGTGCCAGCAGCTCAGGGCAAACATATAATTCACCCCTCCACTTT	CASSSGQTYNSPLHF
NA	12	NA	TRBV29-1	TRBJ2-7	TGCAGCGTTGAAGTCCAGGGTGTCGAGCAGTACTTC	CSVEVQGVEQYF
TRBD1	15	once	TRBV25-1	TRBJ1-1	TGTGCCAGCAGTCAAGGGGGCAGGGGGGACACTGAAGCTTTCTTT	CASSQGGRGDTEAFF
TRBD1	17	NA	TRBV4-1	TRBJ1-6	TGCGCCAGCAGCCAAGATCCGTGGACAGGGACCGGTTCACCCCTCCACTTT	CASSQDPWTGTGSPLHF
TRBD1	15	NA	TRBV6-6	TRBJ1-2	TGTGCCAGCAGTTTCTCCGGGACAGGGAATGGGGGCTACACCTTC	CASSFSGTGNGGYTF
NA	14	NA	TRBV5-6	TRBJ2-3	TGTGCCAGCAGCTATATCCTAGTTACAGATACGCAGTATTTT	CASSYILVTDTQYF
TRBD1	19	NA	TRBV10-3	TRBJ1-4	TGTGCCATCAGTGAGTCGACTTCCCCGAGGGGGCTTCCCTATGAAAAACTGTTTTTT	CAISESTSPRGLPYEKLFF
NA	15	NA	TRBV19	TRBJ1-1	TGTGCCAGTAGTATAGATGACAGAGAGAACACTGAAGCTTTCTTT	CASSIDDRENTEAFF
NA	15	NA	TRBV11-2	TRBJ1-3	TGTGCCAGCAGCTTAGCCAGGGCGTCAGGAAACACCATATATTTT	CASSLARASGNTIYF
NA	15	NA	TRBV6-1	TRBJ1-5	TGTGCCAGCAGTGAGCAGACAGCTACCAATCAGCCCCAGCATTTT	CASSEQTATNQPQHF
NA	13	NA	TRBV25-1	TRBJ1-6	TGTGCCAGCAGTGACCAAGGGGATTCACCCCTCCACTTT	CASSDQGDSPLHF
NA	15	NA	TRBV3-1/TRBV3-2	TRBJ2-5	TGTGCCAGCAGACCGACTAGCCAGGGGCCAGAGACCCAGTACTTC	CASRPTSQGPETQYF